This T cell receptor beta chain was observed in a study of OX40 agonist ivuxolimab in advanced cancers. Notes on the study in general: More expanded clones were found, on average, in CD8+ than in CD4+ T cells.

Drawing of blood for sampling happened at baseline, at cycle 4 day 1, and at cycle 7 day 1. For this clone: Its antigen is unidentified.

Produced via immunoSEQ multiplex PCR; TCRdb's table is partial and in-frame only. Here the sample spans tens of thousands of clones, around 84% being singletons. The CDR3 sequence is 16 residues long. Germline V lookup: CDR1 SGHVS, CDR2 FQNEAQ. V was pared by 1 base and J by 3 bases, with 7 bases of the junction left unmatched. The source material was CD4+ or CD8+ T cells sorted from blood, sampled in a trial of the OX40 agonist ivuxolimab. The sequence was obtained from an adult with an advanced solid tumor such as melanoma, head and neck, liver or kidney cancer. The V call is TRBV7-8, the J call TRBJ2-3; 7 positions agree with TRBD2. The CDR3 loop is CASSLVRWGGTDTQYF. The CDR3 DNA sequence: TGTGCCAGCAGCTTAGTGAGGTGGGGGGGGACAGATACGCAGTATTTT. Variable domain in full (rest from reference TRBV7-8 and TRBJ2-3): GAGVSQSPRYKVAKRGQDVALRCDPISGHVSLFWYQQALGQGPEFLTYFQNEAQLDKSGLPSDRFFAERPEGSVSTLKIQRTQQEDSAVYLCASSLVRWGGTDTQYFGPGTRLTVL.